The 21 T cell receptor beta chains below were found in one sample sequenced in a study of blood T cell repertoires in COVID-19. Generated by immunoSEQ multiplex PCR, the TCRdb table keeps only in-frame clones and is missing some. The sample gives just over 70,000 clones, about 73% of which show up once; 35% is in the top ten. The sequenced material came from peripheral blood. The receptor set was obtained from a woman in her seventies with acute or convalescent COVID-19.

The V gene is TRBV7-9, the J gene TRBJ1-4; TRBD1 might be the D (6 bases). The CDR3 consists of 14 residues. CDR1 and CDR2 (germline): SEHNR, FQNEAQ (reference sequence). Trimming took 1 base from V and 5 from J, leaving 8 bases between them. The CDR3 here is CASSLGTANEKLFF. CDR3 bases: TGTGCCAGCAGCTTAGGGACAGCGAATGAAAAACTGTTTTTT.

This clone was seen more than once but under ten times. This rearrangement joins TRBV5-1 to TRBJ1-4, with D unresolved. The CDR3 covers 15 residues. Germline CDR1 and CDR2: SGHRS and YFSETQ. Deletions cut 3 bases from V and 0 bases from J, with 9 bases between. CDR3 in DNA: TGCGCCAGCAGCTCCAGTCTTGCAACTAATGAAAAACTGTTTTTT. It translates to CASSSSLATNEKLFF.

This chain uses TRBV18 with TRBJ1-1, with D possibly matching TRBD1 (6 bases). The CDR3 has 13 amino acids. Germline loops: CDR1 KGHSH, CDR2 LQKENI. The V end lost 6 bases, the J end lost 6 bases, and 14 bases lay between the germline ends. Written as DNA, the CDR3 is TGTGCCAGCTCCTTATCCGGGACACCTGAAGCTTTCTTT. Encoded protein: CASSLSGTPEAFF.

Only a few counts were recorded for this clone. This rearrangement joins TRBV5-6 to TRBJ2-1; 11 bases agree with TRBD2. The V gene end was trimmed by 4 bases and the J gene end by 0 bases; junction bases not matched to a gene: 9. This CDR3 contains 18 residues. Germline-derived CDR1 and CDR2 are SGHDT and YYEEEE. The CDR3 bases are TGTGCCAGCAGCCCGGGACTAGCGGACGTCAGCTCCTACAATGAGCAGTTCTTC. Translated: CASSPGLADVSSYNEQFF.

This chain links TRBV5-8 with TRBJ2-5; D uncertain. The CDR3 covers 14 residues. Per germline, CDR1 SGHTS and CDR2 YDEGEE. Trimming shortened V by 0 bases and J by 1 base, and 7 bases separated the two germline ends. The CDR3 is CASSLGLTQETQYF. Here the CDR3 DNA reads TGTGCCAGCAGCTTGGGGCTCACCCAAGAGACCCAGTACTTC. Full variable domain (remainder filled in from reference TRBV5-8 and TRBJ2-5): EAGVTQSPTHLIKTRGQQATLRCSPISGHTSVYWYQQALGLGLQFLLWYDEGEERNRGNFPPRFSGRQFPNYSSELNVNALELEDSALYLCASSLGLTQETQYFGPGTRLLVL.

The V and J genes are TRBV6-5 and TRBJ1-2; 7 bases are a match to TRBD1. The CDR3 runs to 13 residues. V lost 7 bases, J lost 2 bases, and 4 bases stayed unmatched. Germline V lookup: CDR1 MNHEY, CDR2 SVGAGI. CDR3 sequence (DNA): TGTGCCAGCACCAGGACAGGCAACTATGGCTACACCTTC. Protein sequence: CASTRTGNYGYTF.

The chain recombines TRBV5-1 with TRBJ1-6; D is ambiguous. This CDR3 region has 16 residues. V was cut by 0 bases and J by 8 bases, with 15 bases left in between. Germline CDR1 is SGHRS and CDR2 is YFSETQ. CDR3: CASSLGLGLRDSPLHF. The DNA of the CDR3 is TGCGCCAGCAGCTTGGGGTTAGGCTTGAGGGATTCACCCCTCCACTTT. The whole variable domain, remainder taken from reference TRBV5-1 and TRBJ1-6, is KAGVTQTPRYLIKTRGQQVTLSCSPISGHRSVSWYQQTPGQGLQFLFEYFSETQRNKGNFPGRFSGRQFSNSRSEMNVSTLELGDSALYLCASSLGLGLRDSPLHFGNGTRLTVT.

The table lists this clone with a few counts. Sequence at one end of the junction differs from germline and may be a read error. CDR3 amino acids: CASSLWTGSSGSPLHF. DNA for the CDR3: TGTGCCAGCAGTCTATGGACAGGGTCAAGTGGATCACCCCTCCACTTT. The chain combines TRBV28 with TRBJ1-6; 8 bases are shared with TRBD1. CDR1 and CDR2 from the germline V gene are MDHEN and SYDVKM. The CDR3 covers 16 residues.

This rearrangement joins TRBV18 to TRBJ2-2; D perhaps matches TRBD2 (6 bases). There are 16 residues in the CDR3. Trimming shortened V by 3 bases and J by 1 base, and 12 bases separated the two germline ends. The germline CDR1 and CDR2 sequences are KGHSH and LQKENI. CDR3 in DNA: TGTGCCAGCTCACCTCTCGGGGGAATGAACACCGGGGAGCTGTTTTTT. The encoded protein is CASSPLGGMNTGELFF.

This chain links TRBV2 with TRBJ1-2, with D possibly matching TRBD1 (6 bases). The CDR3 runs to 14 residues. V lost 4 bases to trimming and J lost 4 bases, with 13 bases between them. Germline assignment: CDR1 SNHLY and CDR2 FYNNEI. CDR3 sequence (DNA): TGTGCCAGCAGTGCGGACAGCAGCTCCTATGGCTACACCTTC. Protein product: CASSADSSSYGYTF.

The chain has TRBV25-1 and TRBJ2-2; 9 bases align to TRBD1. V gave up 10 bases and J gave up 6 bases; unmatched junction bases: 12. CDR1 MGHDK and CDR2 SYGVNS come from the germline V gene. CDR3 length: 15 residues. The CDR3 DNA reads TGTGCCACCACCCCCCAAGACAGGGGGGCCGGGGAGCTGTTTTTT. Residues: CATTPQDRGAGELFF.

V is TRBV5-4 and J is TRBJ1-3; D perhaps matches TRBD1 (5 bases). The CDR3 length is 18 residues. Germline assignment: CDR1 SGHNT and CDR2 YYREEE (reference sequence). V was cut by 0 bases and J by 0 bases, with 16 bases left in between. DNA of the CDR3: TGTGCCAGCAGCTTGGAGTTTGGTGGGGACTACTCTGGAAACACCATATATTTT. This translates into CASSLEFGGDYSGNTIYF. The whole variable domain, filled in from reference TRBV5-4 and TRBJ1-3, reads ETGVTQSPTHLIKTRGQQVTLRCSSQSGHNTVSWYQQALGQGPQFIFQYYREEENGRGNFPPRFSGLQFPNYSSELNVNALELDDSALYLCASSLEFGGDYSGNTIYFGEGSWLTVV.

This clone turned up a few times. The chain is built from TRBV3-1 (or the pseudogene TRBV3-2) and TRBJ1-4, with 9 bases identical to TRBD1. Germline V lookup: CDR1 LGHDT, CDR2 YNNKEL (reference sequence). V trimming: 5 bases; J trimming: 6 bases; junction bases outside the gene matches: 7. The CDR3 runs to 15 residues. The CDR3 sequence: CASSAVRDRDEKLFF. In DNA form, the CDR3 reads TGTGCCAGCAGCGCAGTCCGGGACAGGGATGAAAAACTGTTTTTT.

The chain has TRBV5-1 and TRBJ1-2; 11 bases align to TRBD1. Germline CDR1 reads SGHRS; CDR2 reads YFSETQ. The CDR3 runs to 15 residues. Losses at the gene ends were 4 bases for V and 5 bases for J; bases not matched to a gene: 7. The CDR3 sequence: CASSEGQGDYYGYTF. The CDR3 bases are TGCGCCAGCAGCGAGGGACAGGGGGATTATTATGGCTACACCTTC.

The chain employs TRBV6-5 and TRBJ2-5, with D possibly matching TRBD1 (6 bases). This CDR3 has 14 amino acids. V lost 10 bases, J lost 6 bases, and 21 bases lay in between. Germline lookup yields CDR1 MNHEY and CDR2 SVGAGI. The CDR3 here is CATRKPGQLKTQYF. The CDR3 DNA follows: TGTGCCACGAGGAAACCGGGACAACTAAAGACCCAGTACTTC.

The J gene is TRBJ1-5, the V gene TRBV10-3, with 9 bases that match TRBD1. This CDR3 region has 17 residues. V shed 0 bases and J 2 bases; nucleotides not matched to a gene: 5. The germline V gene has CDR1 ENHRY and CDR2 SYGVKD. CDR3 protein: CAISESTGGVGNQPQHF. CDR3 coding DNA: TGTGCCATCAGTGAGTCGACAGGGGGGGTGGGCAATCAGCCCCAGCATTTT.

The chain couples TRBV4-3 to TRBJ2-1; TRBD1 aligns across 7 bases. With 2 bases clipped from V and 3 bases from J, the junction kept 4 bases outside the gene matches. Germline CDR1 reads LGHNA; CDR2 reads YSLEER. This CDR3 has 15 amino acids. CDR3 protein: CASSQRGGSYNEQFF. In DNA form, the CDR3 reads TGCGCCAGCAGCCAAAGAGGGGGCAGCTACAATGAGCAGTTCTTC.

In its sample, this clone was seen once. This CDR3 is CSATDSIETQYF. The CDR3 nucleotides are TGCAGTGCTACTGACAGTATAGAGACCCAGTACTTC. The J gene is TRBJ2-5, the V gene TRBV20-1; tentative D call: TRBD1 (5 bases). Trimming cost V 4 bases and J 4 bases, with 10 bases left between them. Germline V gene data show CDR1 as DFQATT and CDR2 as SNEGSKA (reference sequence). The CDR3 length is 12 residues.

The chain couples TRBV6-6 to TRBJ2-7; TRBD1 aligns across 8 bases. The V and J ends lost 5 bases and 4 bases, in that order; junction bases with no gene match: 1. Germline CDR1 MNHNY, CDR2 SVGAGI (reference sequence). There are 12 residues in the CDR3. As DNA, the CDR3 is TGTGCCAGCAGTCGACAGGGGTACGAGCAGTACTTC. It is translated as CASSRQGYEQYF.

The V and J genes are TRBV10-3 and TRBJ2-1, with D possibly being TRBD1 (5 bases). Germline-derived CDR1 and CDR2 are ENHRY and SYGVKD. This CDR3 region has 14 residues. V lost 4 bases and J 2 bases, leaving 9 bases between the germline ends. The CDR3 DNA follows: TGTGCCATCAGTGTAGGGGTCACCTACAATGAGCAGTTCTTC. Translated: CAISVGVTYNEQFF.

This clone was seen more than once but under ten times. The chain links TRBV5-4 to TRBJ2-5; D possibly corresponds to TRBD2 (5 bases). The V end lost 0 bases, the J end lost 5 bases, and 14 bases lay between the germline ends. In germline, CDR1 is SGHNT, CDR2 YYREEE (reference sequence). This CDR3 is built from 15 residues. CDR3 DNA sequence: TGTGCCAGCAGCTTGGGAGGGCTTGTAGGGGAGACCCAGTACTTC. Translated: CASSLGGLVGETQYF.